The 32 T cell receptor beta chains below all came from one sample that was sequenced in a study of CD8+ T cells in alopecia areata. RNA was isolated and reverse transcribed to cDNA, the sequencing template. The assay was immunoSEQ multiplex PCR, and TCRdb's table has in-frame clones only and misses some. The data contain about 140,000 clones, about 86% of them singletons. Treatment noted: oral pan-JAK inhibitor, 5-10 mg twice daily. The starting material was CD8+ T cells sorted from blood, obtained at week 4, from a patient treated with tofacitinib. All receptors come from a human donor with alopecia areata.

V usage is TRBV13 and J usage is TRBJ2-7; tentatively, D is TRBD2 (7 bases). The CDR3 loop spans 17 amino acids. With 0 bases removed from V and 1 base from J, the gap between germline ends came to 16 bases. The germline V gene has CDR1 PRHDT and CDR2 FYEKMQ (reference sequence). CDR3 loop: CASSLGFGGGLSYEQYF. The CDR3 DNA sequence: TGTGCCAGCAGCTTAGGGTTCGGCGGGGGCCTATCCTACGAGCAGTACTTC.

The chain carries TRBV27 and TRBJ2-7; 9 nucleotides align to TRBD2. The CDR3 is 16 amino acids. With V trimmed by 1 base and J by 4 bases, 8 bases remained unmatched. Germline V lookup: CDR1 MNHEY, CDR2 SMNVEV (reference sequence). The CDR3 coding sequence is TGTGCCAGCAGTTTATGGCGGGAGGGCCGTCCTTACGAGCAGTACTTC. Translating it yields CASSLWREGRPYEQYF.

J is TRBJ2-3 and V is TRBV29-1, with D perhaps TRBD1 or TRBD2 (6 bases each). The V end lost 6 bases, the J end lost 6 bases, and 13 bases lay between the germline ends. The length of the CDR3 is 12 residues. Germline V gene sequence: CDR1 SQVTM, CDR2 ANQGSEA. The CDR3 DNA reads as TGCAGCGTAGGGGGGACATCCGATACGCAGTATTTT. It is translated as CSVGGTSDTQYF.

This chain connects TRBV6-5 to TRBJ2-7; no firm D call. CDR1 and CDR2 (germline): MNHEY, SVGAGI. Trimming stripped 3 bases from V and 0 bases from J, with 9 bases between. CDR3 length equals 14 residues. Written as DNA, the CDR3 is TGTGCCAGCAGTTATGGAGACACCTCCTACGAGCAGTACTTC. Amino acid sequence: CASSYGDTSYEQYF.

The chain carries TRBV5-6 and TRBJ1-5; no clear D gene. The CDR3 covers 15 residues. Germline assignment: CDR1 SGHDT and CDR2 YYEEEE. Trimming shortened V by 0 bases and J by 6 bases, and 13 bases separated the two germline ends. This chain's CDR3 is CASSLEGGWAQPQHF. CDR3 bases: TGTGCCAGCAGCTTGGAGGGAGGATGGGCTCAGCCCCAGCATTTT.

The gene calls are TRBV6-1 and TRBJ1-2; perhaps TRBD1 as D (6 bases). Trimming removed 6 bases from V and 8 bases from J, with 16 bases in between. CDR1 is MNHNS and CDR2 is SASEGT in the germline V gene. This CDR3 comprises 13 residues. The CDR3 DNA sequence: TGTGCCAGCAGCCAAACAGGGTCGTACGGCTACACCTTC. The encoded protein is CASSQTGSYGYTF.

This clone showed up just once. At the DNA level, this CDR3 is encoded by other sequences in the same sample as well. The chain links TRBV27 to TRBJ2-7; 9 bases are a match to TRBD1. The CDR3 is 14 amino acids. Trimming at V came to 5 bases and at J to 1 base, leaving 3 bases not matched to a gene. CDR1 MNHEY and CDR2 SMNVEV come from the germline V gene (reference sequence). CDR3 sequence reads: CASSAGQGSYEQYF. DNA of the CDR3: TGTGCCAGCAGTGCGGGACAGGGTTCCTACGAGCAGTACTTC.

This clone showed up just once. V and J are TRBV6-5 and TRBJ1-2; no definite D call. V gave up 2 bases and J gave up 4 bases, with 8 bases separating them. The germline CDR1 and CDR2 sequences are MNHEY and SVGAGI. The CDR3 is 13 residues long. The CDR3 region is CASSYGWSYGYTF. The CDR3 coding sequence is TGTGCCAGCAGTTACGGGTGGAGCTATGGCTACACCTTC.

A note on this clone: This specimen includes other DNA sequences encoding the same CDR3. This chain connects TRBV5-1 to TRBJ2-2, with a possible D match to TRBD2 (5 bases). The CDR3 spans 13 residues. Trimming cost V 2 bases and J 4 bases, with 6 bases left between them. The germline V gene has CDR1 SGHRS and CDR2 YFSETQ. The DNA for the CDR3 is TGCGCCAGCAGCTTAACTAGCACCGGGGAGCTGTTTTTT. Translated, it gives CASSLTSTGELFF.

The genes are TRBV29-1 and TRBJ2-1; 7 nucleotides match TRBD1. Losses at the gene ends were 4 bases for V and 8 bases for J; bases not matched to a gene: 20. Germline CDR1 and CDR2: SQVTM and ANQGSEA. The CDR3 spans 17 residues. The CDR3 DNA follows: TGCAGCGTTGTTGGGCTAACAGGGGAACCCAGTGGGGATGAGCAGTTCTTC. Translation: CSVVGLTGEPSGDEQFF.

Worth noting for this clone: Compared with germline, one end of the junction differs, possibly owing to a read error. The V gene is TRBV29-1, the J gene TRBJ1-1; no clear D. The CDR3 loop spans 10 amino acids. Germline V CDR1 and CDR2: SQVTM, ANQGSEA. CDR3: CSVEGSEAFF. Here the CDR3 DNA reads TGCAGCGTCGAAGGTAGCGAAGCTTTCTTT. Full variable domain (remainder filled in from reference TRBV29-1 and TRBJ1-1): SAVISQKPSRDICQRGTSLTIQCQVDSQVTMMFWYRQQPGQSLTLIATANQGSEATYESGFVIDKFPISRPNLTFSTLTVSNMSPEDSSIYLCSVEGSEAFFGQGTRLTVV.

The chain recombines TRBV4-2 with TRBJ2-7, with 15 bases that match TRBD2. V was clipped by 3 bases and J by 3 bases; unmatched bases: 3. Germline values: CDR1 LGHNA, CDR2 YNFKEQ. This CDR3 has 16 amino acids. This CDR3 reads CASSHGTSGGIYEQYF. For the CDR3, the DNA is TGTGCCAGCAGCCACGGGACTAGCGGGGGGATCTACGAGCAGTACTTC.

The chain employs TRBV4-1 and TRBJ2-7; D perhaps matches TRBD2 (5 bases). Germline V gene sequence: CDR1 MGHRA, CDR2 YSYEKL. The CDR3 has 14 amino acids. Trimming cost V 0 bases and J 4 bases, with 10 bases left between them. The CDR3 sequence is CASSQEGVQYEQYF. The CDR3 DNA reads as TGCGCCAGCAGCCAAGAGGGAGTTCAATACGAGCAGTACTTC.

The count of this clone is one. In DNA form, the CDR3 reads TGCGCCAGCAGCTTGGGCCTAGCGGGTAGCACAGATACGCAGTATTTT. Its protein product is CASSLGLAGSTDTQYF. This chain connects TRBV5-1 to TRBJ2-3; 8 bases map to TRBD2. Germline CDR1 is SGHRS and CDR2 is YFSETQ. The CDR3 loop spans 16 amino acids. V lost 0 bases, J lost 0 bases, and 3 bases stayed unmatched.

CDR3 sequence reads: CASSPEGGANYGYTF. CDR3 DNA sequence: TGTGCCAGCAGCCCGGAGGGGGGAGCTAACTATGGCTACACCTTC. The rearrangement links TRBV13 to TRBJ1-2, with D perhaps matching TRBD1 (6 bases). Germline lookup yields CDR1 PRHDT and CDR2 FYEKMQ (reference sequence). Trimming took off 5 bases at V and 0 bases at J, with 13 bases between the two ends. The CDR3 spans 15 residues.

V is TRBV27 and J is TRBJ2-7; D uncertain. Germline CDR1 reads MNHEY; CDR2 reads SMNVEV (reference sequence). The ends were cut back, 3 bases at V and 5 bases at J, with 11 bases in the middle. This CDR3 spans 13 amino acids. CDR3 DNA: TGTGCCAGCAGTTTTAACGGTGAGGACGAGCAGTACTTC. It translates to CASSFNGEDEQYF.

The chain combines TRBV23-1 with TRBJ2-1; TRBD1 might be the D (6 bases). TRBV23-1 qualifies as an ORF whose function is uncertain. This CDR3 contains 18 residues. Trimming pared 4 bases from V and 0 bases from J, leaving 19 bases between. CDR3 sequence: CASSPSNGDKGSYNEQFF. For the CDR3, the DNA is TGCGCCAGCAGTCCGTCAAACGGGGACAAGGGCTCCTACAATGAGCAGTTCTTC.

J is TRBJ2-7 and V is TRBV4-1; no clear D. CDR1 is MGHRA and CDR2 is YSYEKL in the germline V gene. Trimming shortened V by 1 base and J by 2 bases, and 9 bases separated the two germline ends. This CDR3 is 14 amino acids long. CDR3 residues: CASSQGQATYEQYF. The CDR3 nucleotides are TGCGCCAGCAGCCAAGGGCAGGCGACCTACGAGCAGTACTTC.

This chain links TRBV11-1 with TRBJ2-1, with D maybe TRBD2 (5 bases). The V gene's germline CDR1 is SGHAT and CDR2 FQDESV (reference sequence). Trimming stripped 6 bases from V and 10 bases from J, with 13 bases between. The CDR3 is 12 residues long. The DNA for the CDR3 is TGTGCCAGCAGTTATTCTTCGGGAGAGCAGTTCTTC. This encodes CASSYSSGEQFF.

The chain uses TRBV29-1 and TRBJ1-1; TRBD1 agrees at 9 bases. The ends lost 6 bases at V and 7 bases at J; junction bases unmatched: 6. Per the germline V gene, CDR1 is SQVTM and CDR2 is ANQGSEA. The CDR3 consists of 12 residues. The CDR3 loop reads CSVAGTGFEAFF. CDR3 DNA: TGCAGCGTCGCAGGGACAGGGTTTGAAGCTTTCTTT.

The chain couples TRBV6-5 to TRBJ2-7; 7 bases map to TRBD1. CDR1 and CDR2 (germline): MNHEY, SVGAGI. J lost 3 bases, V lost 7 bases, and 9 bases had no gene match. This CDR3 is 14 amino acids long. CDR3 in amino acids: CASTARGGDYEQYF. In nucleotides, the CDR3 is TGTGCCAGCACCGCGAGAGGGGGCGACTACGAGCAGTACTTC.

This clone was seen a handful of times. V and J are TRBV7-9 and TRBJ2-5; D is uncertain. V lost 1 base and J 3 bases, leaving 12 bases between the germline ends. Germline CDR1 is SEHNR and CDR2 is FQNEAQ (reference sequence). This CDR3 contains 15 residues. CDR3 sequence (DNA): TGTGCCAGCAGCTTAGTGAGGCAGACTGAAGAGACCCAGTACTTC. Its protein is CASSLVRQTEETQYF.

V gene TRBV2 combines with J gene TRBJ2-7; TRBD2 might be the D (5 bases). The CDR3 is 13 residues long. V was cut by 4 bases and J by 0 bases, with 7 bases left in between. Germline V CDR1 and CDR2: SNHLY, FYNNEI. Here the CDR3 DNA reads TGTGCCAGCAGTGCGGGATCCTCCTACGAGCAGTACTTC. Amino acid sequence: CASSAGSSYEQYF.

V and J are TRBV6-5 and TRBJ2-1, with TRBD2 matching over 8 bases. This CDR3 has 15 amino acids. CDR1 MNHEY and CDR2 SVGAGI come from the germline V gene. Trimming removed 2 bases from V and 5 bases from J; junction bases left unmatched: 5. The CDR3 DNA reads as TGTGCCAGCAGTTACGGGGGGACTAGGCACAATGAGCAGTTCTTC. Translation: CASSYGGTRHNEQFF.

The chain couples TRBV11-2 to TRBJ2-3, with D possibly TRBD1 on 6 matching bases. Germline V gene sequence: CDR1 SGHAT, CDR2 FQNNGV. V was trimmed by 1 base and J by 0 bases, leaving 11 bases between them. The CDR3 consists of 16 residues. CDR3 nucleotide sequence: TGTGCCAGCAGCTTAGTATACAGGGAGAGCACAGATACGCAGTATTTT. As protein: CASSLVYRESTDTQYF.

The CDR3 bases are TGTGCCAGCAGTTACTCCCCAACGGGGGAGACAGATGGCTACACCTTC. Translating it yields CASSYSPTGETDGYTF. This rearrangement joins TRBV6-5 to TRBJ1-2; a possible D gene is TRBD1 (5 bases). This CDR3 is 16 amino acids long. The V and J ends lost 0 bases and 6 bases respectively, with 17 bases between them. The germline CDR1 and CDR2 sequences are MNHEY and SVGAGI.

The chain carries TRBV4-1 and TRBJ1-2, with a possible D match to TRBD1 (5 bases). The CDR3 is made up of 14 amino acids. Germline V CDR1 and CDR2: MGHRA, YSYEKL. V dropped 1 base and J dropped 4 bases, with 10 bases sitting between them. The CDR3 sequence: CASSQGDSPYGYTF. As DNA, the CDR3 is TGCGCCAGCAGCCAAGGCGACAGCCCCTATGGCTACACCTTC.

The chain uses TRBV2 and TRBJ2-4, with D hard to call. This CDR3 comprises 15 residues. V dropped 6 bases and J dropped 0 bases, with 12 bases sitting between them. Germline V gives CDR1 SNHLY, CDR2 FYNNEI. In DNA, the CDR3 is TGTGCCAGCAGAAAGAGATCGGAAGCCAAAAACATTCAGTACTTC. Translation: CASRKRSEAKNIQYF.

This clone has only one observation. At one end, the junction sequence differs from germline, possibly due to a read error. The J gene is TRBJ2-1, the V gene TRBV2; no clear D. This CDR3 is 12 amino acids long. Germline V lookup: CDR1 SNHLY, CDR2 FYNNEI. The CDR3 loop reads CASREGYNEQFF. CDR3 bases: TGTGCCAGCAGGGAAGGGTACAATGAGCAGTTCTTC. The full variable domain, in which reference TRBV2 and TRBJ2-1 provide the parts outside the CDR3, is EPEVTQTPSHQVTQMGQEVILRCVPISNHLYFYWYRQILGQKVEFLVSFYNNEISEKSEIFDDQFSVERPDGSNFTLKIRSTKLEDSAMYFCASREGYNEQFFGPGTRLTVL.

The rearrangement uses TRBV5-1 and TRBJ1-1; 8 nucleotides line up with TRBD1. The V gene's germline CDR1 is SGHRS and CDR2 YFSETQ. There are 14 residues in the CDR3. V gave up 0 bases and J gave up 5 bases; unmatched junction bases: 3. The CDR3 is CASSLGQGQTEAFF. The CDR3 DNA reads as TGCGCCAGCAGCTTGGGACAGGGGCAGACTGAAGCTTTCTTT.

The chain combines TRBV29-1 with TRBJ2-1, with TRBD2 matching 7 bases. Germline assignment: CDR1 SQVTM and CDR2 ANQGSEA. J lost 4 bases, V lost 4 bases, and 10 bases had no gene match. The CDR3 runs 15 residues. CDR3 sequence (DNA): TGCAGCGTTGGAAGCCCCGCTAGCGGATACAATGAGCAGTTCTTC. Its protein is CSVGSPASGYNEQFF.

This clone occurred once. This sequence joins TRBV5-4 and TRBJ2-7; a weak D match, TRBD2 (5 bases). The CDR3 is 14 residues long. Looked up from germline, CDR1 is SGHNT and CDR2 is YYREEE (reference sequence). The V end was cut by 4 bases, the J end by 0 bases, with 11 bases between. CDR3 DNA: TGTGCCAGCAGCCGGCCGGGGTACTCCTACGAGCAGTACTTC. Translated, it gives CASSRPGYSYEQYF.